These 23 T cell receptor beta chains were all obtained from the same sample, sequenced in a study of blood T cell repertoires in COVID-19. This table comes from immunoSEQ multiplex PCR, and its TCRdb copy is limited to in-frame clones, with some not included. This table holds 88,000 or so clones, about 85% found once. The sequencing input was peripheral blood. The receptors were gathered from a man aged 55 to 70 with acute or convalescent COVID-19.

The CDR3 DNA is TGTGCCAGCAGTTACTCGGGACAGACCTATGGCTACACCTTC. Residues: CASSYSGQTYGYTF. The chain carries TRBV6-5 and TRBJ1-2, with 7 bases that match TRBD1. Per the germline V gene, CDR1 is MNHEY and CDR2 is SVGAGI. The CDR3 is made up of 14 amino acids. V dropped 0 bases and J dropped 4; count of bases not matched to a gene: 2.

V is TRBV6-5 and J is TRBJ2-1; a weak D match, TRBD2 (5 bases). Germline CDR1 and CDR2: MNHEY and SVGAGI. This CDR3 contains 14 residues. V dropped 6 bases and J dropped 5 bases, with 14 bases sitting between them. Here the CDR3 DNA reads TGTGCCAGCAGCATAAATCCCGGGAACAATGAGCAGTTCTTC. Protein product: CASSINPGNNEQFF.

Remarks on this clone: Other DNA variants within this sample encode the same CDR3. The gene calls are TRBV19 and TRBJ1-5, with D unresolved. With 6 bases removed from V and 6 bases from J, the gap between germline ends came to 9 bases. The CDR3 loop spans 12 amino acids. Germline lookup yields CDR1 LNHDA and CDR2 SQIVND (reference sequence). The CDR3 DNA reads TGTGCCAGTAGCACCCCGGGTCAGCCCCAGCATTTT. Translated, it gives CASSTPGQPQHF. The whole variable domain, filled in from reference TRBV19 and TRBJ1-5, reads DGGITQSPKYLFRKEGQNVTLSCEQNLNHDAMYWYRQDPGQGLRLIYYSQIVNDFQKGDIAEGYSVSREKKESFPLTVTSAQKNPTAFYLCASSTPGQPQHFGDGTRLSIL.

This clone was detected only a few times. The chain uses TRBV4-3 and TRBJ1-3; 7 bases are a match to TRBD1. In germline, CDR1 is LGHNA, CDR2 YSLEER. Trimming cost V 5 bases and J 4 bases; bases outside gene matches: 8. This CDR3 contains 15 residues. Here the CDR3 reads CASSADEGAGNTIYF. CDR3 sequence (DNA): TGCGCCAGCAGCGCCGATGAGGGGGCCGGAAACACCATATATTTT.

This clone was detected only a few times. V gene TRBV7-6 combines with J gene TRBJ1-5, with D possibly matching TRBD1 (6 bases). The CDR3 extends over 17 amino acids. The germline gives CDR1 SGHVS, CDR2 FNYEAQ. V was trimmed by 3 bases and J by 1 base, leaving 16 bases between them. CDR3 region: CASSFSPPGQSNQPQHF. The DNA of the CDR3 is TGTGCCAGCAGCTTCTCACCGCCAGGACAGAGCAATCAGCCCCAGCATTTT.

CDR3 amino acids: CASSFEAASSYNEQFF. The CDR3 DNA reads TGCGCCAGCTCCTTCGAGGCGGCTAGCTCCTACAATGAGCAGTTCTTC. The V and J genes are TRBV5-1 and TRBJ2-1; no definite D call. Germline-derived CDR1 and CDR2 are SGHRS and YFSETQ. This CDR3 spans 16 amino acids. Trimming left V 7 bases short and J 0 bases short, with 17 bases between.

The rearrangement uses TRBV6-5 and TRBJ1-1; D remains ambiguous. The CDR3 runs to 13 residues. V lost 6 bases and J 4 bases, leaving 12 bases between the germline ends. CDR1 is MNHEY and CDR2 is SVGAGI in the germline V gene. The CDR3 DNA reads TGTGCCAGCAGCCGAAGTTGGGCCACTGAAGCTTTCTTT. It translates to CASSRSWATEAFF.

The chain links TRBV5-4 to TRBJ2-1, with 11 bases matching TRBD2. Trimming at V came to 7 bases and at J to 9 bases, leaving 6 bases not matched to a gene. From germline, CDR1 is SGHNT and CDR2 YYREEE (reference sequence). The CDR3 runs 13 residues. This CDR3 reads CASRLAGIGEQFF. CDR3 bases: TGTGCCAGCCGACTAGCGGGAATCGGTGAGCAGTTCTTC.

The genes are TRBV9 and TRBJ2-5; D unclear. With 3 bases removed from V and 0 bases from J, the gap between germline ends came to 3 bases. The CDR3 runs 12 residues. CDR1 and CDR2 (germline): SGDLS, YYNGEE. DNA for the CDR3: TGTGCCAGCAGCGCTCACCAAGAGACCCAGTACTTC. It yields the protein CASSAHQETQYF.

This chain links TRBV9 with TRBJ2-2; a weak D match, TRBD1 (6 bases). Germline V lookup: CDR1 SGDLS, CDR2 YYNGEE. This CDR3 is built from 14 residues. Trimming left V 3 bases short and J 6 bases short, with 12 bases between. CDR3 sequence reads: CASSGTGISGELFF. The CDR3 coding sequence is TGTGCCAGCAGCGGTACAGGGATTTCCGGGGAGCTGTTTTTT. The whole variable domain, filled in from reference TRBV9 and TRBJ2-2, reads DSGVTQTPKHLITATGQRVTLRCSPRSGDLSVYWYQQSLDQGLQFLIQYYNGEERAKGNILERFSAQQFPDLHSELNLSSLELGDSALYFCASSGTGISGELFFGEGSRLTVL.

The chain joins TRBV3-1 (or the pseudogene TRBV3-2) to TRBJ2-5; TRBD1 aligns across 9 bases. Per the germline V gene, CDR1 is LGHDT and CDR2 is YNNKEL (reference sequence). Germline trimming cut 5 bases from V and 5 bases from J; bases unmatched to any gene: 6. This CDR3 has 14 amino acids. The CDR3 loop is CASSLQGARETQYF. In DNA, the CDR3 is TGTGCCAGCAGCTTACAGGGGGCGCGGGAGACCCAGTACTTC.

CDR3 bases: TGCAGCGTTGTCGGATATTTAAGGGGGGAGACCCAGTACTTC. It translates to CSVVGYLRGETQYF. The rearrangement uses TRBV29-1 and TRBJ2-5, with D perhaps TRBD1 (6 bases). Germline V lookup: CDR1 SQVTM, CDR2 ANQGSEA. The V end was cut by 4 bases, the J end by 5 bases, with 17 bases between. This CDR3 spans 14 amino acids. The complete variable domain, with remaining parts taken from reference TRBV29-1 and TRBJ2-5, reads SAVISQKPSRDICQRGTSLTIQCQVDSQVTMMFWYRQQPGQSLTLIATANQGSEATYESGFVIDKFPISRPNLTFSTLTVSNMSPEDSSIYLCSVVGYLRGETQYFGPGTRLLVL.

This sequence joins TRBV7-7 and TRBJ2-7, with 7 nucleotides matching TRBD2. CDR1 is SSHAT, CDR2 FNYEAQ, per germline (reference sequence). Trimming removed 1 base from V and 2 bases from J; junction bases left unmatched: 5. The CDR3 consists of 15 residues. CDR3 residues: CASSLGPSGTYEQYF. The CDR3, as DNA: TGTGCCAGCAGCTTAGGTCCTAGCGGAACCTACGAGCAGTACTTC.

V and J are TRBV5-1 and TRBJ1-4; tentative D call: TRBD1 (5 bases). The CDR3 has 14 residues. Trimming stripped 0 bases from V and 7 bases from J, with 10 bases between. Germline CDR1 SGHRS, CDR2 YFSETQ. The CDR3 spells CASSLEGNFEKLFF. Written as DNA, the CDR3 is TGCGCCAGCAGCTTGGAGGGGAACTTTGAAAAACTGTTTTTT.

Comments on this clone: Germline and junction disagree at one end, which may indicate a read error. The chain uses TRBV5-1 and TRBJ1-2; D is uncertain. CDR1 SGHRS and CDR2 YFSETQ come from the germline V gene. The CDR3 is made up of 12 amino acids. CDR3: CASSTTMAEYIF. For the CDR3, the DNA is TGCGCCAGCAGCACTACTATGGCGGAGTACATCTTC.

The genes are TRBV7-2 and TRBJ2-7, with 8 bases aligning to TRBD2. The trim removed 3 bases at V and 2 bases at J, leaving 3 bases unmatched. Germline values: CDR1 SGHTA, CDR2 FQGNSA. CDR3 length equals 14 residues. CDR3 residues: CASSFRSGTYEQYF. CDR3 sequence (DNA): TGTGCCAGCAGCTTCCGTAGCGGGACCTACGAGCAGTACTTC.

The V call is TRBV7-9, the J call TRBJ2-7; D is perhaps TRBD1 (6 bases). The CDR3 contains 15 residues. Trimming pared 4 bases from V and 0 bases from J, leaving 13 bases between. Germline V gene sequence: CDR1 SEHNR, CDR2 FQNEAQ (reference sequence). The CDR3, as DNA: TGTGCCAGCAGCTCCAGACAGGATCCCTCCTACGAGCAGTACTTC. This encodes CASSSRQDPSYEQYF.

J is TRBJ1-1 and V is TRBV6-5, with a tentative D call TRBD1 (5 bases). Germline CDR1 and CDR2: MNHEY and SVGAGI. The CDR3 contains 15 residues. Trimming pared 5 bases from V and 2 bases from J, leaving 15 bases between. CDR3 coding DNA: TGTGCCAGCAGTCCCTCCGGGGGACCAAACACTGAAGCTTTCTTT. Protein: CASSPSGGPNTEAFF.

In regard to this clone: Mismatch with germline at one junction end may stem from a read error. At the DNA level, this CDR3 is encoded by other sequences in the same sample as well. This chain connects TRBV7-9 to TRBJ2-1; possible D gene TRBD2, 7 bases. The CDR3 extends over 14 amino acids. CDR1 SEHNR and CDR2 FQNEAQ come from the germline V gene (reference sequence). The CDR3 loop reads CASVRGGLGNEQFF. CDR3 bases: TGCGCCAGCGTAAGGGGGGGGCTAGGCAATGAGCAGTTCTTC.

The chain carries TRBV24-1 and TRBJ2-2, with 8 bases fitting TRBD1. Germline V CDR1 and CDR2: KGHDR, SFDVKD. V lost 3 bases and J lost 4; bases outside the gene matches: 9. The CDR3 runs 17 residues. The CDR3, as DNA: TGTGCCACCAGTGATCACCGGACAGGGAAGGGCACCGGGGAGCTGTTTTTT. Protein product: CATSDHRTGKGTGELFF.

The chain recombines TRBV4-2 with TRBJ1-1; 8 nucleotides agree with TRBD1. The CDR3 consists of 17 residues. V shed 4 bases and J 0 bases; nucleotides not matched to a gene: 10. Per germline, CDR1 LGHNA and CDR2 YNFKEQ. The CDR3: CASSLLTRTGMNTEAFF. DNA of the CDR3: TGTGCCAGCAGCCTACTCACCAGGACAGGGATGAACACTGAAGCTTTCTTT.

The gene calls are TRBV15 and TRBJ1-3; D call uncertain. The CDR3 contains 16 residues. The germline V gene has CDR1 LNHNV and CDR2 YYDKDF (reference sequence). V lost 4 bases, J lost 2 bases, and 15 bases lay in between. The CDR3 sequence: CATSNERGPAGNTIYF. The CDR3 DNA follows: TGTGCCACCAGCAATGAGAGAGGGCCCGCTGGAAACACCATATATTTT.

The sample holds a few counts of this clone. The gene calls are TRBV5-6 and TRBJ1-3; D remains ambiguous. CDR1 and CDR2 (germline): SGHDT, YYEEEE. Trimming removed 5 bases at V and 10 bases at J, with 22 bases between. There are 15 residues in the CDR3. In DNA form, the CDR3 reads TGTGCCAGCAGTTCTCCTATTCAAGCGTATGGGACCATATATTTT. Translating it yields CASSSPIQAYGTIYF.